The subject of this entry is one T cell receptor (beta chain). In this sample, this clonotype turned up many times. The specificity of this receptor is unknown. Per-base quality was not reported, and no clone a single base away is much larger than it. Every donor was a healthy Caucasian. Miltenyi CD45RO+ enrichment and human naive T-cell isolation kits were used to isolate memory (CD45RO+) and naive T cells from PBMC. The library was prepared using 5' RACE. TCRdb shows the sequencer as Illumina HiSeq 2000. A universal primer binding site was introduced by template switching, and a unique molecular identifier was present in the final cDNA, enabling accurate counting of TCR cDNA molecules. Specific primers in the conserved constant-segment region were used to synthesize first-strand cDNA for TCR alpha and beta chains. To control for contamination, every cDNA library carried two barcodes: a SMART-Mk sample barcode plus Illumina barcodes. Two successive PCR steps introduced TruSeq adapter sequences along with Illumina sample barcodes. The TCR alpha and beta cDNA libraries were sequenced on the Illumina HiSeq platform using custom primers. Under the source paper's analysis protocol: Unique molecular identifiers were extracted from raw reads with MiGEC, and CDR3 positions were determined with MiXCR. For each individual, recombination models were inferred using an EM algorithm with the repgenHMM and IGoR tools. The tcR package in R was used for shared clonotype analysis, with sharing normalized by the product of cloneset sizes. To study raw recombination free of thymic and clonal selection effects, out-of-frame nonproductive sequences were analyzed. TCRdb reanalyzed the raw reads on its own, using fastp at Q25 for trimming and MiXCR for clone calling, and kept in-frame beta chains. Each CDR3 protein gets just one entry, which takes the most common genes and DNA from the rows behind it. These V and J calls derive from TCRdb rather than the authors' analysis. The sample table contains a few hundred thousand distinct CDR3 sequences; only one count was recorded for approximately 10% of them. The top ten hold less than 12% of the sample.

The data were obtained in a study of identical twins (dated by TCRdb to the mid-2010s). At the level of the whole study: TCR alpha and beta repertoires from monozygotic twins, unrelated adults of various ages and cord blood were deep-sequenced to test whether fetal clonotypes persist. Replicate twin experiments were performed at different times using different library preparation protocols to rule out contamination. What the research found in general, with its limitations: Invariant T cells such as MAIT and iNKT could partly confound zero-insertion analyses, although diverse VJ usage argued against such confounding for most clonotypes. Excess twin sharing in beta out-of-frame sequences was weaker because fewer shared sequences lowered the signal-to-noise ratio. Because the same donors could not be followed over many years, the conclusions depended on cross-sectional statistical analysis. Recombination models systematically underestimated out-of-frame TCR alpha sharing in monozygotic twins but agreed with sharing between unrelated individuals. Fewer insertions were carried by abundant cord blood beta clonotypes; a weaker similar trend was observed in young adult naive repertoires, while no such trend was observed in memory repertoires. Compared with coincidental sharing between unrelated individuals, out-of-frame TCR alpha sequences shared between twins had an excess of sequences with low generation probability.

This sequence was found in a man aged 50-60 years in good health. What was sequenced was memory T cells sorted from blood. The label giving this sample's cell subset or site can be read as: CD45RO+ enriched T cells.

The CDR3 region reads CSVVRGRGTEAFF. In nucleotides, the sequence is TGCAGCGTTGTGAGGGGCCGAGGAACTGAAGCTTTCTTT. The sequence is built from TRBV29-1 and TRBJ1-1, and TRBD1 may be the D gene, going by 5 matching bases. The CDR3 runs 13 residues from the cysteine to the phenylalanine. Only the CDR3 DNA is retained, 39 bases long and in frame from the first base. The V and J ends are trimmed by 4 bases and 5 bases, leaving 14 bases between them. For CDR1 and CDR2, the germline V gene lists SQVTM and ANQGSEA.